A single sample gave rise to the 9 T cell receptor beta chains below, sequenced in a study of control samples from healthy donors and cancer patients. This table comes from immunoSEQ multiplex PCR, and its TCRdb copy is limited to in-frame clones, with some not included. The repertoire includes about 180,000 clones, 85% to 90% of them detected once, and approximately 1.5% sits in the top ten. Sample: blood. The receptors stem from a woman aged 45-65 years in good health.

The CDR3, as DNA: TGCGCCAGCAGCTTGGTTCCGGACTACGAGCAGTACTTC. This codes for CASSLVPDYEQYF. The rearrangement uses TRBV5-1 and TRBJ2-7; D not certain. The V gene's germline CDR1 is SGHRS and CDR2 YFSETQ. The CDR3 is 13 amino acids. The V and J ends lost 0 bases and 3 bases respectively, with 7 bases between them.

The chain couples TRBV7-2 to TRBJ2-1; the D is unclear. Trimming cost V 1 base and J 9 bases, with 13 bases left between them. Germline-derived CDR1 and CDR2 are SGHTA and FQGNSA. CDR3 size: 14 residues. The CDR3 loop is CASSLEALGGEQFF. For the CDR3, the DNA is TGTGCCAGCAGCTTAGAGGCCCTGGGTGGTGAGCAGTTCTTC.

J is TRBJ2-1 and V is TRBV27; 9 bases line up with TRBD2. The CDR3 sequence is 15 residues long. After removal of 1 base from V and 7 bases from J, the junction contained 5 bases not matched to a gene. CDR1 is MNHEY, CDR2 SMNVEV, per germline (reference sequence). The CDR3 sequence is CASSLWLAGTNEQFF. The CDR3 bases are TGTGCCAGCAGTTTATGGCTAGCGGGGACAAATGAGCAGTTCTTC.

There are a few counts of this clone. The chain carries TRBV15 and TRBJ2-3; no clear D. V gave up 1 base and J gave up 0 bases, with 8 bases separating them. This CDR3 has 15 amino acids. CDR1 and CDR2 (germline): LNHNV, YYDKDF (reference sequence). DNA for the CDR3: TGTGCCACCAGCAGAGTCGTCATTAGCACAGATACGCAGTATTTT. Translating it yields CATSRVVISTDTQYF.

The chain joins TRBV7-2 to TRBJ2-2, with unresolved D. The CDR3 loop spans 14 amino acids. V was shortened by 1 base and J by 7 bases, with 10 bases between the two germline ends. Per germline, CDR1 SGHTA and CDR2 FQGNSA. In DNA, the CDR3 is TGTGCCAGCAGCTTAGGCTCCCGCTACGGGGAGCTGTTTTTT. Translated: CASSLGSRYGELFF.

The rearrangement links TRBV9 to TRBJ2-7, with TRBD1 as a possible D gene (6 bases). CDR1 and CDR2 (germline): SGDLS, YYNGEE. The CDR3 is made up of 14 amino acids. The DNA for the CDR3 is TGTCCCCCCCAACCCGACAGGATTACCTACGAGCAGTACTTC. Translation gives CPPQPDRITYEQYF.

This rearrangement joins TRBV6-5 to TRBJ1-1; 7 bases map to TRBD1. The CDR3 runs to 14 residues. The germline gives CDR1 MNHEY, CDR2 SVGAGI. Germline trimming cut 4 bases from V and 10 bases from J; bases unmatched to any gene: 12. The DNA of the CDR3 is TGTGCCAGCAGTTCTCTAACAGGGGAACGGCGAGCTTTCTTT. This translates into CASSSLTGERRAFF.

The rearrangement joins TRBV6-4 to TRBJ2-1; TRBD1 matches 10 bases. The junction had 1 base not matched to a gene; V was cut back by 6 bases and J by 5 bases. Per germline, CDR1 MRHNA and CDR2 SNTAGT. This CDR3 contains 13 residues. This CDR3 reads CASSGTGDNEQFF. The CDR3 nucleotides are TGTGCCAGCAGCGGGACAGGGGACAATGAGCAGTTCTTC.

V is TRBV9 and J is TRBJ2-3; D unclear. V dropped 1 base and J dropped 1 base, with 7 bases sitting between them. Germline V gives CDR1 SGDLS, CDR2 YYNGEE. The CDR3 runs to 14 residues. The CDR3, as DNA: TGTGCCAGCAGCGTACGACCAGGCACAGATACGCAGTATTTT. This translates into CASSVRPGTDTQYF.